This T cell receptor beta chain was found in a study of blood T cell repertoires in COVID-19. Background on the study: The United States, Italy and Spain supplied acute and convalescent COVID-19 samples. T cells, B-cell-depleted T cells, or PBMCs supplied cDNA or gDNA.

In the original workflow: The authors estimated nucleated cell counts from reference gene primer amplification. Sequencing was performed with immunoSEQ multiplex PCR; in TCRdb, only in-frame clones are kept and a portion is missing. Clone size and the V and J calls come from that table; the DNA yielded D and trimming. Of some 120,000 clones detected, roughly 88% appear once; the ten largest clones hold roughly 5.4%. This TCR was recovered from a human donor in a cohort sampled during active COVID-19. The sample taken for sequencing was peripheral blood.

CDR3 DNA sequence: TGTGCCAGCAGCCTCACACGAGGGGAGCAGTACTTC. Translation: CASSLTRGEQYF. The chain uses TRBV12-3 or TRBV12-4 and TRBJ2-7, with a weak D call TRBD2 (5 bases). Trimming shortened V by 6 bases and J by 7 bases, and 13 bases separated the two germline ends. There are 12 residues in the CDR3.